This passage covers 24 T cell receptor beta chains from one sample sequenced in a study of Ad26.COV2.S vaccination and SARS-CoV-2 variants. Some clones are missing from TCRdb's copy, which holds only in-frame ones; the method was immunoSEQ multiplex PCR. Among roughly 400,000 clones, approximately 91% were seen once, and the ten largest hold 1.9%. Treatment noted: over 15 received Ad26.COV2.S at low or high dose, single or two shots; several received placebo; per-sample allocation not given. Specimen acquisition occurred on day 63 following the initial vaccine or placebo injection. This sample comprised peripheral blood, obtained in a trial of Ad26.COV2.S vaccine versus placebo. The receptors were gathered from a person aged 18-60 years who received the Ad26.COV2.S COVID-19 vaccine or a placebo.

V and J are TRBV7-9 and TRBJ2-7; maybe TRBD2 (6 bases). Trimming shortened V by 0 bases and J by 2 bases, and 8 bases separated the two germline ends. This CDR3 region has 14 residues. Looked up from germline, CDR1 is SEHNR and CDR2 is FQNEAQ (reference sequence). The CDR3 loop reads CASSLAGSTYEQYF. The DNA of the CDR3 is TGTGCCAGCAGCTTAGCCGGGAGTACCTACGAGCAGTACTTC.

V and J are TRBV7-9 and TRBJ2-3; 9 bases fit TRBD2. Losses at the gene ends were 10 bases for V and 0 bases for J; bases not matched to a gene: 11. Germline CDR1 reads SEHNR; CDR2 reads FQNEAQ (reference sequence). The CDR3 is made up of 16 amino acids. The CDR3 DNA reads TGTGCCACCGAGCGGGCTAGCGGGGCTAGCACAGATACGCAGTATTTT. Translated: CATERASGASTDTQYF.

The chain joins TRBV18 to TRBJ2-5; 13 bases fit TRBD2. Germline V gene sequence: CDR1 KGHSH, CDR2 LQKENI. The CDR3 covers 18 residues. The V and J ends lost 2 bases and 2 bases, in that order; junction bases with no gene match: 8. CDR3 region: CASSPMRLAGGEQETQYF. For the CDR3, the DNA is TGTGCCAGCTCACCAATGCGACTAGCGGGGGGAGAACAAGAGACCCAGTACTTC. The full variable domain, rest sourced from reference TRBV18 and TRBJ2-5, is NAGVMQNPRHLVRRRGQEARLRCSPMKGHSHVYWYRQLPEEGLKFMVYLQKENIIDESGMPKERFSAEFPKEGPSILRIQQVVRGDSAAYFCASSPMRLAGGEQETQYFGPGTRLLVL.

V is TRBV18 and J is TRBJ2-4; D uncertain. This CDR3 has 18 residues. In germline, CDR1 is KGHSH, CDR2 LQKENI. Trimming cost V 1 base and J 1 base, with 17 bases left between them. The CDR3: CASSPRSPESLAKNIQYF. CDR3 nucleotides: TGTGCCAGCTCACCACGCTCCCCCGAGAGTCTGGCCAAAAACATTCAGTACTTC.

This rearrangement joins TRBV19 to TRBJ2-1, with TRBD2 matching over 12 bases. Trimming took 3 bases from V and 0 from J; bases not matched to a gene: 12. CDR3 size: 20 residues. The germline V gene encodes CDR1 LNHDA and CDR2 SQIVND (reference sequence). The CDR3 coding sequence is TGTGCCAGTAGTATCCCGGGACTAGCGGGTCCTAGGGCCTCCTACAATGAGCAGTTCTTC. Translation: CASSIPGLAGPRASYNEQFF.

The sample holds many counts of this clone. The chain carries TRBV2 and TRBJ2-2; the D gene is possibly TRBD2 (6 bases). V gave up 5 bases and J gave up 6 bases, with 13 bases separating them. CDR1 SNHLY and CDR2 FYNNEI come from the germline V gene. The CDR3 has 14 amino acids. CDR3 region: CASSRRDLPGELFF. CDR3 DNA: TGTGCCAGCAGTAGGCGGGACCTCCCCGGGGAGCTGTTTTTT.

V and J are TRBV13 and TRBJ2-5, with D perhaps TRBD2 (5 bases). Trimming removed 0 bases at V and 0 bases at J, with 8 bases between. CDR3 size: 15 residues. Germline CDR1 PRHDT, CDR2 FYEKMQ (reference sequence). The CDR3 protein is CASSLGTGDQETQYF. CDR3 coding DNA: TGTGCCAGCAGCTTAGGGACCGGGGACCAAGAGACCCAGTACTTC.

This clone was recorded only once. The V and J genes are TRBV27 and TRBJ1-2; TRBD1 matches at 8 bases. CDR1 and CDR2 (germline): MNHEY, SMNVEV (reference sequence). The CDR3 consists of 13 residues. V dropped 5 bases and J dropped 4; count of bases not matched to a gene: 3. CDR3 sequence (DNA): TGTGCCAGCAGTCCCGGGACAGGCTATGGCTACACCTTC. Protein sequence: CASSPGTGYGYTF.

The CDR3 coding sequence is TGTGCCAGCAGCCTACTAGCGGGAGGGAACAATGAGCAGTTCTTC. Protein product: CASSLLAGGNNEQFF. This chain links TRBV27 with TRBJ2-1, with 13 bases matching TRBD2. J gave up 5 bases and V 6 bases, and 4 bases lay outside the gene matches. The CDR3 loop spans 15 amino acids. Germline V lookup: CDR1 MNHEY, CDR2 SMNVEV (reference sequence).

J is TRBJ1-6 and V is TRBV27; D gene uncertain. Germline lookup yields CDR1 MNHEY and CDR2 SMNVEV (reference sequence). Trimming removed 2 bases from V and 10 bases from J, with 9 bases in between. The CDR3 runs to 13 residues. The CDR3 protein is CASSLDGGSPLHF. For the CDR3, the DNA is TGTGCCAGCAGTTTAGACGGCGGCTCACCCCTCCACTTT.

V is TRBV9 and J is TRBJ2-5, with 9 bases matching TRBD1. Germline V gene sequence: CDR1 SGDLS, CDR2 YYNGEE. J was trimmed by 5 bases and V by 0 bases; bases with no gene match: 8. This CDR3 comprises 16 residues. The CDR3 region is CASSVAQGTGYETQYF. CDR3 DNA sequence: TGTGCCAGCAGCGTAGCTCAAGGGACAGGGTACGAGACCCAGTACTTC.

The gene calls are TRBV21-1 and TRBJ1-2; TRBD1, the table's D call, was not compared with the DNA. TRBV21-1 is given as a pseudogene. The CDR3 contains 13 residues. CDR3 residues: CASSKGQGDGYTF. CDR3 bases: TGTGCCAGCAGCAAGGGACAGGGAGATGGCTACACCTTC.

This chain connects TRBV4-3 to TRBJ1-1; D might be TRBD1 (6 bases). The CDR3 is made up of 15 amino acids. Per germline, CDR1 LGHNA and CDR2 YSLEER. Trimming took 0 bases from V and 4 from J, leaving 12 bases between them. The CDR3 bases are TGCGCCAGCAGCCAAGATCTGATCAGGGGCACTGAAGCTTTCTTT. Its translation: CASSQDLIRGTEAFF.

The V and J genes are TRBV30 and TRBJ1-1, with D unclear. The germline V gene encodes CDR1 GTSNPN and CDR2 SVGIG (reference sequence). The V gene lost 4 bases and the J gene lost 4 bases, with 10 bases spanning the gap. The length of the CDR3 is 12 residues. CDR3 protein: CAWTGRSTEAFF. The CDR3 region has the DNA TGTGCCTGGACTGGACGGAGCACTGAAGCTTTCTTT.

The CDR3 DNA reads as TGTGCCAGCAGCCGAGTAGCGGGAGGTGGGAATGAGCAGTTCTTC. This encodes CASSRVAGGGNEQFF. The chain has TRBV3-1 (or the pseudogene TRBV3-2) and TRBJ2-1; 10 bases line up with TRBD2. This CDR3 has 15 amino acids. After removal of 4 bases from V and 7 bases from J, the junction contained 7 bases not matched to a gene. Germline V gene sequence: CDR1 LGHDT, CDR2 YNNKEL (reference sequence).

The CDR3 loop is CASSQGDRAANYGYTF. CDR3 sequence (DNA): TGTGCCAGCAGCCAAGGGGACAGGGCGGCTAACTATGGCTACACCTTC. The rearrangement uses TRBV14 and TRBJ1-2, with 9 nucleotides matching TRBD1. The CDR3 spans 16 residues. Germline-derived CDR1 and CDR2 are SGHDN and FVKESK. Unmatched junction bases numbered 3, after V lost 1 base and J lost 0 bases.

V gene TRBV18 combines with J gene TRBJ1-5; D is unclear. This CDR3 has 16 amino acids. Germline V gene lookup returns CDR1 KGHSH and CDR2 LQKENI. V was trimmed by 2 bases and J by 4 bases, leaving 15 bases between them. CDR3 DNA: TGTGCCAGCTCACCAGGGCCGCAGCCGCTAAATCAGCCCCAGCATTTT. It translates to CASSPGPQPLNQPQHF.

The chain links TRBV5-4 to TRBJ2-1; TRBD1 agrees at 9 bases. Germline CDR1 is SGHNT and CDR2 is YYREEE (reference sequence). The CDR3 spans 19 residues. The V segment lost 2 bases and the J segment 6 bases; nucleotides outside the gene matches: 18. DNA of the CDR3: TGTGCCAGCAGCTTTGTCCTGGGGTCAGGGACAGGGAGAACCAATGAGCAGTTCTTC. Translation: CASSFVLGSGTGRTNEQFF. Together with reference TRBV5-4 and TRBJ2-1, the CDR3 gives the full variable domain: ETGVTQSPTHLIKTRGQQVTLRCSSQSGHNTVSWYQQALGQGPQFIFQYYREEENGRGNFPPRFSGLQFPNYSSELNVNALELDDSALYLCASSFVLGSGTGRTNEQFFGPGTRLTVL.

The CDR3 region is CASSLVGQTNTEAFF. The DNA of the CDR3 is TGTGCCAGCAGCTTAGTGGGACAGACGAACACTGAAGCTTTCTTT. The rearrangement links TRBV7-8 to TRBJ1-1; 7 nucleotides line up with TRBD1. This CDR3 contains 15 residues. The V gene's germline CDR1 is SGHVS and CDR2 FQNEAQ. V lost 1 base to trimming and J lost 1 base; unmatched junction nucleotides: 3.

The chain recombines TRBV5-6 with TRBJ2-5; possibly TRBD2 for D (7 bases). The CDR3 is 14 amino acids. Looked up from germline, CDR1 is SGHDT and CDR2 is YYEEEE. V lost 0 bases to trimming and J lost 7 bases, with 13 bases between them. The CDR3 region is CASSLAGGRGTQYF. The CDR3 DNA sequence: TGTGCCAGCAGCTTGGCCGGGGGGCGCGGGACCCAGTACTTC.

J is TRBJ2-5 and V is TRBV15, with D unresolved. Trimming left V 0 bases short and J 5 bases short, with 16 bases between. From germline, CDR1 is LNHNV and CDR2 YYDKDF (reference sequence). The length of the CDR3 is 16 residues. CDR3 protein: CATSRDQRGAWETQYF. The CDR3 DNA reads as TGTGCCACCAGCAGAGACCAGCGTGGAGCGTGGGAGACCCAGTACTTC.

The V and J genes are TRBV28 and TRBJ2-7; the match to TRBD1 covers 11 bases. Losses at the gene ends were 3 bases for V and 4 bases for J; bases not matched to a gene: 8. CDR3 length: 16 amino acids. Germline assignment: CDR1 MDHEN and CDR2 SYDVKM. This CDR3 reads CASSFPPGQGAYEQYF. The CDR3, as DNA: TGTGCCAGCAGTTTCCCCCCCGGACAGGGGGCTTACGAGCAGTACTTC.

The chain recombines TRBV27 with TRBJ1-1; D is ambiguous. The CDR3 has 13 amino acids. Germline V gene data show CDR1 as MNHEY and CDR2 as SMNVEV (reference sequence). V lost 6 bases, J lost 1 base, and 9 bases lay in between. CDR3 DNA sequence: TGTGCCAGCAGCCTGGCTAAGAACACTGAAGCTTTCTTT. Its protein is CASSLAKNTEAFF.

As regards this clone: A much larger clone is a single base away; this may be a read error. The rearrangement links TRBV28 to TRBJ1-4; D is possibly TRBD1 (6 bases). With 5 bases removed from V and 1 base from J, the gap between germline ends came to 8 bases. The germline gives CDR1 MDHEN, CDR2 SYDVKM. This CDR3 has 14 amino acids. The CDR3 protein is CASSTQGTNEKLFF. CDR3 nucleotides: TGTGCCAGCAGTACACAGGGAACTAATGAAAAACTGTTTTTT.